The subject of this entry is one T cell receptor beta chain. This clonotype occurred a few times. Its antigen specificity is not known. Base-call qualities are not available, and no considerably larger clone is one nucleotide away. Every donor was a healthy Caucasian. The twin cohort comprised three pairs of female monozygotic twins, all aged roughly 18 to 30 years. The RNA used for TCR libraries was isolated from peripheral blood mononuclear cells. These data belong to a study of identical twins (dated by TCRdb to the mid-2010s). In the study overall: The study deep-sequenced TCR alpha and beta repertoires from monozygotic twins, unrelated adults of various ages and cord blood to test whether fetal clonotypes persist. To rule out contamination, replicate twin experiments were performed at different times with different library preparation protocols.

Based on the germline V gene, the CDR1 and CDR2 sequences are MNHNS and SASEGT. The CDR3 measures 14 amino acids from cysteine to phenylalanine. Of the read, only the CDR3 DNA is kept; its 42 bases are in frame from base 1. At the junction V is shortened by 3 bases and J by 0 bases, with 6 bases in between. Study-wide findings and limitations: A weaker excess of twin sharing was found in beta out-of-frame sequences because the signal-to-noise ratio was lowered by fewer shared sequences. In monozygotic twins, recombination models systematically underestimated out-of-frame TCR alpha sharing, but the models matched the sharing seen between unrelated individuals. Invariant T cells such as MAIT and iNKT could partly confound zero-insertion analyses, although diverse VJ usage argued against such confounding for most clonotypes. Abundant cord blood beta clonotypes carried fewer insertions; young adult naive repertoires showed a weaker similar trend, while memory repertoires showed none. Compared with coincidental sharing between unrelated individuals, out-of-frame TCR alpha sequences shared between twins had an excess of sequences with low generation probability. Because the same donors could not be followed over many years, the conclusions relied on cross-sectional statistical analysis.

The library was obtained by 5' RACE. Sequencer: Illumina HiSeq 2000. Template switching introduced a universal primer binding site; the final cDNA contained a unique molecular identifier, enabling accurate counting of TCR cDNA molecules. Specific primers in the conserved constant-segment region were used to synthesize first-strand cDNA for TCR alpha and beta chains. To control for contamination, every cDNA library was double barcoded, receiving both a SMART-Mk sample barcode and Illumina barcodes. Two successive PCR steps introduced TruSeq adapter sequences along with Illumina sample barcodes. The TCR alpha and beta cDNA libraries were sequenced on the Illumina HiSeq platform using custom primers. Per the authors' processing: Unique molecular identifiers were extracted from raw reads with MiGEC, and CDR3 positions were determined with MiXCR. For each individual, recombination models were inferred using an EM algorithm with the repgenHMM and IGoR tools. Shared clonotype analysis was performed with the tcR package in R, normalizing sharing by the product of cloneset sizes. Out-of-frame nonproductive sequences were analyzed to study raw recombination free of thymic and clonal selection effects. TCRdb itself trimmed the public reads at Q25 with fastp, ran MiXCR and retained productive beta chains. Every distinct CDR3 protein forms one entry, paired with its most common genes and DNA. The V and J calls were determined by TCRdb, not by the authors. Counted in this sample were about 890,000 distinct CDR3 sequences; about 12% of them appeared once. Jointly, the top ten make up about 1.5% of the sample.

The same sample was also used in a study of yellow fever vaccine responses in identical twins. The other study reports the following: The T cell response to vaccination in identical twins was reported by the authors to appear partly convergent and partly personalized. The study precisely tracked vaccine-responding T cell clones in identical twins.

The chain was built from TRBV6-1 and TRBJ1-3, with no reliable assignment of the D segment. What was sequenced was PBMCs. This receptor was identified in a woman between 18 and 29 years old in good health. The DNA sequence follows: TGTGCCAGCAGTGAGATTGGCTCTGGAAACACCATATATTTT. The encoded protein is CASSEIGSGNTIYF.